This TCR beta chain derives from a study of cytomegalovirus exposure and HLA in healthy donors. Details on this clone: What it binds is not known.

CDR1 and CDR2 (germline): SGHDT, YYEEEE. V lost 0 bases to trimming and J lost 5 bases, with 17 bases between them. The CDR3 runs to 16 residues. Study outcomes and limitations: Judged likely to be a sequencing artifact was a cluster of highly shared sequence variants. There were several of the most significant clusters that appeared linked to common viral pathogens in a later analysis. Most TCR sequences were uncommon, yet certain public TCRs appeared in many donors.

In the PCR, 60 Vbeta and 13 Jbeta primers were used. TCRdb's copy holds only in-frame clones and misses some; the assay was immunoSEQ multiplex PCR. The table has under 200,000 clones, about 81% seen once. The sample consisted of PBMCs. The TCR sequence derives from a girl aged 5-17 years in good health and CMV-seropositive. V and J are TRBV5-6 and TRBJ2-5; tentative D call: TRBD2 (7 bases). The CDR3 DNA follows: TGTGCCAGCAGCTTGGAGCCGGGGGGCAGGCCGGAGACCCAGTACTTC. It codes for CASSLEPGGRPETQYF.